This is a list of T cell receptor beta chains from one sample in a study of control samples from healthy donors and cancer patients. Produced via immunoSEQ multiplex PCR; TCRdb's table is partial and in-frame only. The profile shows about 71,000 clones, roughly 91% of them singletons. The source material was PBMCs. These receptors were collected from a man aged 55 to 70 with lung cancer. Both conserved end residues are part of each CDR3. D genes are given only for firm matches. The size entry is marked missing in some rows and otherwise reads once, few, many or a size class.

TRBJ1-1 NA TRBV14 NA CASSQDQIAKGAFF TGTGCCAGCAGCCAAGATCAGATCGCCAAGGGAGCTTTCTTT
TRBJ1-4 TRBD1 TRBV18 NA CASSPWTGRGEKLFF TGTGCCAGCTCACCCTGGACAGGGAGGGGTGAAAAACTGTTTTTT
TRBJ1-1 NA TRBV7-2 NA CASSLRGVGNTEAFF TGTGCCAGCAGCTTGCGGGGGGTTGGGAACACTGAAGCTTTCTTT
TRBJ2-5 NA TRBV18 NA CASSPERFQETQYF TGTGCCAGCTCACCCGAGAGGTTCCAAGAGACCCAGTACTTC
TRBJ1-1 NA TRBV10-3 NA CAISIGAGGTEAFF TGTGCCATCAGTATAGGGGCGGGGGGCACTGAAGCTTTCTTT
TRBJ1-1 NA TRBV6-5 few CASSPGTTRGVEAFF TGTGCCAGCAGCCCAGGGACAACCAGGGGCGTTGAAGCTTTCTTT
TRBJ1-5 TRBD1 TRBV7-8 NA CASSSGQLSYQPQHF TGTGCCAGCAGCTCGGGACAGCTCTCATATCAGCCCCAGCATTTT
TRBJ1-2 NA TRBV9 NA CASSVAVSFQGYGYTF TGTGCCAGCAGCGTAGCTGTTTCGTTCCAGGGCTACGGCTACACCTTC
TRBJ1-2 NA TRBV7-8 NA CASSFGQIVNGYTF TGTGCCAGCAGCTTTGGACAGATCGTAAATGGCTACACCTTC
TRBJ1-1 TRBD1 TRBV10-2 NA CASSDSRQGDTEAFF TGCGCCAGCAGTGATTCGAGACAGGGCGACACTGAAGCTTTCTTT
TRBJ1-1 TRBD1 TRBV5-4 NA CASSGTGGWGDTEAFF TGTGCCAGCAGCGGAACAGGGGGCTGGGGTGACACTGAAGCTTTCTTT
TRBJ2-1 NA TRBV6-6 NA CAILGTQQFF TGTGCCATCCTTGGGACTCAGCAGTTCTTC
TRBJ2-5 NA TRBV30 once CAWSYHPAAVGETQYF TGTGCCTGGAGTTATCACCCTGCGGCGGTGGGGGAGACCCAGTACTTC
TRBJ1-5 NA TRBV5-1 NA CASSPQGINQPQHF TGCGCCAGCAGCCCTCAGGGGATCAATCAGCCCCAGCATTTT
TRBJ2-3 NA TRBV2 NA CASSEGQPGADTQYF TGTGCCAGCAGTGAGGGTCAACCCGGGGCAGATACGCAGTATTTT
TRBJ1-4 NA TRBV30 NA CAWSVHEQVFKLFF TGTGCCTGGAGTGTACATGAACAGGTGTTTAAACTGTTTTTT
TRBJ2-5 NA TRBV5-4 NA CASSLALQETQYF TGTGCCAGCAGCCTAGCGCTCCAAGAGACCCAGTACTTC
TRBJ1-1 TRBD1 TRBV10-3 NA CAISKQTGGNTEAFF TGTGCCATCAGCAAACAAACAGGGGGAAACACTGAAGCTTTCTTT
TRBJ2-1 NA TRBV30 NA CAWSGTGLALVEQFF TGTGCCTGGTCCGGAACGGGACTGGCCTTAGTTGAGCAGTTCTTC